A selection of T cell receptor beta chains follows, all from one sample in a study of CD8 T cells in Susac syndrome. TCRdb redid the calling of the immunoSEQ multiplex PCR reads with MiXCR, one entry per CDR3 protein. The sample has a few hundred thousand distinct CDR3 sequences; around nine tenths are singletons. What was sequenced was CD8+ T cells from PBMCs. The receptors here all came from a human donor with multiple sclerosis. CDR3s include the opening cysteine and the closing phenylalanine or tryptophan. The order of the fields is CDR3 protein, CDR3 DNA, J gene, D gene, V gene, clone size. D genes are given only for firm matches. Rows may omit the clone size; those that give it use once, few, many or a size class.

CASRPGGKLFF | TGTGCCAGCCGACCGGGTGGAAAACTGTTTTTT | TRBJ1-4 | - | TRBV2 | -
CASSSPNSHYEQYF | TGTGCCAGCAGCTCCCCCAACAGCCACTACGAGCAGTACTTC | TRBJ2-7 | - | TRBV9 | -
CSGRSGTEYGYTF | TGCAGTGGTCGCAGTGGGACAGAGTATGGCTACACCTTC | TRBJ1-2 | TRBD1 | TRBV20-1 | -
CSARGFLWNTEAFF | TGCAGTGCTAGGGGGTTTCTTTGGAACACTGAAGCTTTCTTT | TRBJ1-1 | - | TRBV20-1 | -
CASSFAGANTEAFF | TGTGCCAGCAGCTTCGCGGGGGCGAACACTGAAGCTTTCTTT | TRBJ1-1 | - | TRBV5-6 | -
CSASKGTQPQHF | TGCAGTGCTAGTAAGGGAACTCAGCCCCAGCATTTT | TRBJ1-5 | - | TRBV20-1 | -
CASSFGQGPDEQYF | TGTGCCAGCAGTTTCGGACAGGGTCCGGACGAGCAGTACTTC | TRBJ2-7 | TRBD1 | TRBV12-3/TRBV12-4 | -
CASTREGDTGELFF | TGCGCCAGCACCAGGGAAGGGGACACCGGGGAGCTGTTTTTT | TRBJ2-2 | - | TRBV5-1 | -
CSAPPSPDSIPKGTEAFF | TGCAGTGCCCCGCCCTCACCCGACAGTATTCCCAAGGGGACTGAAGCTTTCTTT | TRBJ1-1 | - | TRBV20-1 | -
CATSPYEGTGELFF | TGTGCCACCAGCCCCTATGAGGGGACCGGGGAGCTGTTTTTT | TRBJ2-2 | - | TRBV24-1 | once
CASSQEGGEISTGELFF | TGCGCCAGCAGCCAAGAGGGCGGGGAGATAAGCACCGGGGAGCTGTTTTTT | TRBJ2-2 | - | TRBV4-3 | -
CASSPLAGGPDYGYTF | TGCGCCAGCAGCCCTTTGGCCGGGGGGCCGGACTATGGCTACACCTTC | TRBJ1-2 | - | TRBV4-1 | -
CASSDSIAGETQYF | TGTGCCAGCAGCGACTCTATCGCCGGCGAGACCCAGTACTTC | TRBJ2-5 | - | TRBV11-2 | -
CASSYLALAAQETQYF | TGTGCCAGCAGTTACCTCGCCCTAGCGGCCCAAGAGACCCAGTACTTC | TRBJ2-5 | TRBD2 | TRBV6-6 | -
CASSRVASGFFQYF | TGTGCCAGCAGCCGAGTGGCTAGCGGGTTTTTCCAGTACTTC | TRBJ2-5 | TRBD2 | TRBV13 | -
CAINSGGTGELFF | TGTGCCATCAACTCTGGAGGGACCGGGGAGCTGTTTTTT | TRBJ2-2 | - | TRBV10-3 | -
CVSSEGQGYEQYF | TGTGTCAGCAGCGAAGGACAGGGCTACGAGCAGTACTTC | TRBJ2-7 | TRBD1 | TRBV9 | -
CASSSGQGGLAPTISGANVLTF | TGTGCCAGCAGCTCCGGACAGGGTGGACTTGCACCTACCATCTCTGGGGCCAACGTCCTGACTTTC | TRBJ2-6 | TRBD1 | TRBV11-1 | -
CASSTQPYNEQFF | TGTGCCAGTAGTACCCAGCCCTACAATGAGCAGTTCTTC | TRBJ2-1 | - | TRBV19 | -
CASSLRGRSYNEQFF | TGTGCCAGCAGCCTGCGGGGGAGGTCCTACAATGAGCAGTTCTTC | TRBJ2-1 | TRBD2 | TRBV7-9 | -
CASSIALRPQHF | TGTGCCAGTAGTATAGCGCTGCGGCCCCAGCATTTT | TRBJ1-5 | - | TRBV19 | once
CASTPPEREKLFF | TGTGCCAGCACCCCCCCGGAACGCGAAAAACTGTTTTTT | TRBJ1-4 | - | TRBV19 | -
CSVDGLAAPLETQYF | TGCAGCGTTGATGGACTAGCGGCACCCTTAGAGACCCAGTACTTC | TRBJ2-5 | TRBD2 | TRBV29-1 | -
CSARDRVDTEAFF | TGCAGTGCTAGAGACAGGGTGGACACTGAAGCTTTCTTT | TRBJ1-1 | - | TRBV20-1 | -
CASSPSGGDEQFF | TGTGCCAGCTCACCATCCGGCGGCGATGAGCAGTTCTTC | TRBJ2-1 | - | TRBV18 | -
CASEDPYSYEQYF | TGTGCCAGCGAAGACCCGTACTCCTACGAGCAGTACTTC | TRBJ2-7 | - | TRBV2 | -
CASSVANNEQFF | TGTGCCAGCAGCGTTGCGAACAATGAGCAGTTCTTC | TRBJ2-1 | - | TRBV9 | -
CASFGLAGGGTGELFF | TGTGCCAGTTTCGGACTAGCGGGAGGTGGAACCGGGGAGCTGTTTTTT | TRBJ2-2 | TRBD2 | TRBV12-3/TRBV12-4 | -
CAWTQFNYNEQFF | TGTGCCTGGACCCAATTCAATTACAATGAGCAGTTCTTC | TRBJ2-1 | - | TRBV30 | -
CASSTDRANQPQHF | TGTGCCAGTAGTACCGACAGGGCTAATCAGCCCCAGCATTTT | TRBJ1-5 | TRBD1 | TRBV19 | -
CSARGQGYNEQFF | TGCAGTGCCCGGGGACAGGGCTACAATGAGCAGTTCTTC | TRBJ2-1 | TRBD1 | TRBV20-1 | once
CASSQDSIRHEQYF | TGCGCCAGCAGCCAAGATAGTATTAGGCACGAGCAGTACTTC | TRBJ2-7 | - | TRBV4-3 | -
CASSVSGRIGNEQFF | TGTGCCAGCAGCGTTAGCGGGAGAATCGGCAATGAGCAGTTCTTC | TRBJ2-1 | TRBD2 | TRBV7-9 | -
CASSLWTIIGADTQYF | TGTGCCAGCAGCTTGTGGACTATCATCGGTGCAGATACGCAGTATTTT | TRBJ2-3 | - | TRBV5-5 | -
CASSYQPGEPEQFF | TGTGCCAGCAGTTACCAACCAGGGGAGCCTGAGCAGTTCTTC | TRBJ2-1 | - | TRBV6-5 | -
CSVEDQRVPYEQYF | TGCAGCGTTGAGGACCAAAGGGTCCCCTACGAGCAGTACTTC | TRBJ2-7 | - | TRBV29-1 | once
CASSLRLLQSGYTF | TGTGCCAGCAGCTTGCGATTACTTCAAAGCGGCTACACCTTC | TRBJ1-2 | - | TRBV5-6 | once
CASSVWGGYEQYF | TGTGCCAGCAGTGTTTGGGGGGGGTACGAGCAGTACTTC | TRBJ2-7 | TRBD2 | TRBV27 | -
CASSFRVANYGYTF | TGTGCCAGCAGTTTTAGGGTTGCGAACTATGGCTACACCTTC | TRBJ1-2 | - | TRBV12-3/TRBV12-4 | -
CASSPTPWTSTDTQYF | TGTGCCAGCAGCCCCACCCCCTGGACAAGCACAGATACGCAGTATTTT | TRBJ2-3 | - | TRBV5-4 | -
CASSAGEGYNEQFF | TGTGCCAGTAGTGCGGGAGAAGGCTACAATGAGCAGTTCTTC | TRBJ2-1 | TRBD2 | TRBV19 | -
CATEERGATDTQYF | TGTGCCACCGAGGAGAGGGGGGCCACAGATACGCAGTATTTT | TRBJ2-3 | - | TRBV15 | -
CASSVQGLGTEAFF | TGTGCCAGCAGCGTCCAGGGATTGGGCACTGAAGCTTTCTTT | TRBJ1-1 | - | TRBV9 | -
CASSLGQDSMNTEAFF | TGTGCCAGCAGCTTGGGGCAGGACAGCATGAACACTGAAGCCTTCTTT | TRBJ1-1 | - | TRBV7-2 | -
CASSSSIIAANYGYTF | TGTGCCAGCAGTTCTTCAATAATCGCAGCTAACTATGGCTACACCTTC | TRBJ1-2 | - | TRBV27 | -